This TCR beta chain was documented in a study of T cell repertoires in cytomegalovirus infection. About the research overall: Alongside well-studied HLA-B-restricted CMV epitopes, recently identified HLA-C-restricted CMV epitopes were also used. Based on public TCR beta signatures, there were indications of CMV infection and of a matching HLA type.

Broader study findings: Carriers of CMV plus the relevant HLA were identified by cumulative public TCR beta family frequency. The ex vivo response showed dominance by HLA-C-restricted CMV-specific TCR beta clonotypes.

One entry per CDR3 protein, called by TCRdb with MiXCR from the reads. The sample includes about 890,000 distinct CDR3 sequences, 30% to 40% of them seen just once. This clonotype was recorded a few times. Antigen specificity is unknown. Between the trimmed V and J ends, which lost 6 bases and 11 bases, there was a span of 16 bases. The CDR3 consists of 12 residues. This clonotype was sampled from a human donor in good health (CMV status not recorded). Some clones in this sample may be carry-over from other donors' samples. The source material was cultured CD8+ T cells from PBMCs, sampled from culture after CMV antigen stimulation. The chain carries TRBV12-3 or TRBV12-4 and TRBJ1-2, with D maybe TRBD1 (5 bases). DNA of the CDR3: TGTGCCAGCAGCCCGAAGCGGGCAGGGTACACCTTC. Encoded protein: CASSPKRAGYTF.